The clone carrying this T cell receptor (beta chain) came up a few times. Its specificity is not known. The record originates from a study of identical twins. The study's findings and limits: Beta out-of-frame sequences showed weaker excess sharing between twins.

The CDR3 totals 17 residues. J gave up 4 bases and V 5 bases, and 15 bases lay outside the gene matches. CDR1 is SGHRS, CDR2 YFSETQ, per germline. TCRdb reprocessed the 5' RACE reads via MiXCR and lists one record per CDR3 protein. The data contain fewer than 550,000 distinct CDR3 sequences, 15% of them seen just once; the ten biggest clones take up less than 0.5%. The same sample was also studied in work on yellow fever vaccine responses in identical twins.

Sequencing was carried out using CD4+ T cells sorted from blood. The TCR comes from a woman aged 18-30 years in good health. This rearrangement joins TRBV5-1 to TRBJ1-1; TRBD1 agrees at 9 bases. Here the CDR3 reads CASSYSWTGVWGTEAFF. CDR3 DNA sequence: TGCGCCAGCAGTTACTCATGGACAGGGGTGTGGGGCACTGAAGCTTTCTTT.